Sequencing of this TCR beta chain was carried out in a study of regulatory T cells in long-lasting Graves disease. Across the whole study: For a period under 3 months, newly diagnosed Graves' patients had taken antithyroid drugs.

Assembly of TCR beta libraries relied on iRepertoire HTBI primers together with Arm-PCR of CDR3 regions. How the authors handled the data: The identification of approximately 62 TRBV and 14 TRBJ segments was made across samples. One entry per CDR3 protein results from TCRdb running MiXCR on the multiplex PCR reads. The V and J calls follow TCRdb's processing rather than the paper's. The repertoire holds 680,000 or so distinct CDR3 sequences, with roughly 15% as singletons. This clonotype was seen only a few times. The germline V and J ends were trimmed by 1 base and 5 bases, with 16 bases remaining between them. The germline CDR1 and CDR2 sequences are KGHDR and SFDVKD. The CDR3 is made up of 16 amino acids. Time point of the sample: newly diagnosed GD, antithyroid drugs for less than 3 months. Isolated PBMC RNA provided the starting material for the TCR library. One endocrinology department in Xi'an, China, was where patients came from. A roughly 8.6-milliliter sample of peripheral blood was drawn into EDTA tubes.

These data were also reused for a study on T cells in Graves' hyperthyroidism and ophthalmopathy.

This sequence originates from a woman in her 30s with Graves disease. V usage is TRBV24-1 and J usage is TRBJ2-5, with D perhaps TRBD1 (5 bases). The sample was peripheral blood mononuclear cells (PBMCs), taken at new diagnosis, from a patient treated with antithyroid drugs. The chain's CDR3 is CATSDFMAGLGETQYF. The CDR3 nucleotides are TGTGCCACCAGTGATTTTATGGCAGGGCTGGGGGAGACCCAGTACTTC.